The present TCR beta chain was sequenced within a study of T cells expressing NK-cell markers. No DNA is given; TCRdb re-called the 5' RACE reads and lists each CDR3 protein once. Its table records about 150,000 distinct CDR3 sequences. This CDR3 contains 15 residues. Germline V gives CDR1 LNHNV, CDR2 YYDKDF (reference sequence). This sequence joins TRBV15 and TRBJ2-1; TCRdb's assignment of TRBD2 cannot be checked, as there is no DNA. The receptor comes from a woman aged 45-60 years in good health. The material sequenced was blood T cells: a sorted CD56 or NKG2C T cell subset, CD4+ or CD8+ T cells, or bulk PBMC T cells (not recorded which). CDR3 region: CATAPEGGDYNEQFF.